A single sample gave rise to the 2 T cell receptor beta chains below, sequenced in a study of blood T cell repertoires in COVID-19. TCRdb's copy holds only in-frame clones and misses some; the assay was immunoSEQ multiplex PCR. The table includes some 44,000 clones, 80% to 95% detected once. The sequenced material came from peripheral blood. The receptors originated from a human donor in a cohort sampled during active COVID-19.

CDR3 loop: CASSHPLLGLNYGYTF. The CDR3 coding sequence is TGTGCCAGCAGCCACCCCCTGTTGGGCCTGAACTATGGCTACACCTTC. This chain uses TRBV3-1 (or the pseudogene TRBV3-2) with TRBJ1-2, with D unresolved. The germline V gene encodes CDR1 LGHDT and CDR2 YNNKEL (reference sequence). There are 16 residues in the CDR3. The V end lost 3 bases, the J end lost 2 bases, and 16 bases lay between the germline ends.

The CDR3 coding sequence is TGTGCCATCTCTCGCGGGGGGGCGGGCGAGCAGTACTTC. This sequence encodes CAISRGGAGEQYF. This chain links TRBV10-3 with TRBJ2-7; 9 bases agree with TRBD2. The CDR3 has 13 residues. V lost 8 bases, J lost 6 bases, and 8 bases stayed unmatched. Germline assignment: CDR1 ENHRY and CDR2 SYGVKD.